These 19 T cell receptor beta chains were sequenced from one sample in a study of blood T cell repertoires in COVID-19. This table comes from immunoSEQ multiplex PCR, and its TCRdb copy is limited to in-frame clones, with some not included. The sample has over 150,000 clones, around 74% seen once. The sequencing input was peripheral blood. The receptors derive from a woman aged 80 or over with acute or convalescent COVID-19.

This rearrangement joins TRBV6-1 to TRBJ1-4; 11 positions agree with TRBD1. CDR1 and CDR2 (germline): MNHNS, SASEGT. The CDR3 covers 16 residues. Germline trimming cut 4 bases from V and 6 bases from J; bases unmatched to any gene: 7. CDR3 nucleotides: TGTGCCAGCAGTGCGGGCCGGGACAGGGGGGATGAAAAACTGTTTTTT. This gives the protein CASSAGRDRGDEKLFF.

The genes are TRBV23-1 and TRBJ2-5, with 7 bases lining up with TRBD2. TRBV23-1 is reported as an ORF; its role is uncertain. V gave up 0 bases and J gave up 3 bases; unmatched junction bases: 10. This CDR3 is 17 amino acids long. In nucleotides, the CDR3 is TGCGCCAGCAGTCAATCCCGGCTAGCGGAATTCGAAGAGACCCAGTACTTC. Translating gives CASSQSRLAEFEETQYF.

This clone was counted a few times. This chain joins TRBV29-1 and TRBJ2-1; TRBD1 aligns across 10 bases. The V and J ends lost 7 bases and 3 bases, in that order; junction bases with no gene match: 6. The CDR3 runs to 14 residues. Looked up from germline, CDR1 is SQVTM and CDR2 is ANQGSEA. The CDR3 DNA reads as TGCAGCGGGACGGGGGACAGGGGCTACAATGAGCAGTTCTTC. This gives the protein CSGTGDRGYNEQFF.

Only a few counts were recorded for this clone. This sequence joins TRBV5-5 and TRBJ1-2; D remains ambiguous. Germline CDR1 reads SGHKS; CDR2 reads YYEKEE (reference sequence). Trimming took off 2 bases at V and 4 bases at J, with 12 bases between the two ends. This CDR3 comprises 14 residues. CDR3 amino acids: CASSFSDTLYGYTF. CDR3 DNA: TGTGCCAGCAGCTTTTCCGACACCCTCTATGGCTACACCTTC.

The chain combines TRBV6-6 with TRBJ1-6, with 7 bases fitting TRBD1. This CDR3 is built from 20 residues. The germline gives CDR1 MNHNY, CDR2 SVGAGI (reference sequence). V shed 5 bases, J shed 0 bases, and the junction held 16 bases outside the gene matches. This CDR3 reads CASSLTGTTSISSYNSPLHF. The CDR3, as DNA: TGTGCCAGCAGTCTGACAGGGACAACCTCCATTAGCTCCTATAATTCACCCCTCCACTTT.

V gene TRBV5-5 combines with J gene TRBJ2-1; D is possibly TRBD1 (7 bases). The ends were cut back, 3 bases at V and 10 bases at J, with 23 bases in the middle. Per germline, CDR1 SGHKS and CDR2 YYEKEE (reference sequence). This CDR3 region has 16 residues. The CDR3 loop is CASSSRDRISSGEQFF. The DNA for the CDR3 is TGTGCCAGCAGCTCGCGGGACAGAATCTCCTCGGGGGAGCAGTTCTTC.

This sequence joins TRBV7-2 and TRBJ1-4; 8 nucleotides line up with TRBD1. The CDR3 runs 14 residues. Per germline, CDR1 SGHTA and CDR2 FQGNSA. V gave up 4 bases and J gave up 3 bases; unmatched junction bases: 1. DNA for the CDR3: TGTGCCAGCAGCTCGGACAGGGCTAATGAAAAACTGTTTTTT. It yields the protein CASSSDRANEKLFF.

This clone was seen only once. The J gene is TRBJ1-4, the V gene TRBV5-1; 7 nucleotides align to TRBD1. CDR1 is SGHRS and CDR2 is YFSETQ in the germline V gene. The V gene end was trimmed by 3 bases and the J gene end by 8 bases; junction bases not matched to a gene: 7. CDR3 size: 14 residues. The DNA of the CDR3 is TGCGCCAGCAGCTCACAGGGGATTAGGGAAAAACTGTTTTTT. It yields the protein CASSSQGIREKLFF.

The chain links TRBV14 to TRBJ2-1; 8 nucleotides line up with TRBD2. This CDR3 is 18 amino acids long. The V segment lost 3 bases and the J segment 6 bases; nucleotides outside the gene matches: 16. Germline V gene data show CDR1 as SGHDN and CDR2 as FVKESK. CDR3 nucleotides: TGTGCCAGCAGCCACGCAGGGGTGGCTGGAGCGGGAGTCAATGAGCAGTTCTTC. It translates to CASSHAGVAGAGVNEQFF. The full variable domain, its missing parts supplied by reference TRBV14 and TRBJ2-1, is EAGVTQFPSHSVIEKGQTVTLRCDPISGHDNLYWYRRVMGKEIKFLLHFVKESKQDESGMPNNRFLAERTGGTYSTLKVQPAELEDSGVYFCASSHAGVAGAGVNEQFFGPGTRLTVL.

The rearrangement joins TRBV7-6 to TRBJ2-2; D is undetermined. The CDR3 length is 15 residues. Per the germline V gene, CDR1 is SGHVS and CDR2 is FNYEAQ. The V end was cut by 1 base, the J end by 4 bases, with 10 bases between. The CDR3 sequence is CASSLGRKLTGELFF. Written as DNA, the CDR3 is TGTGCCAGCAGCTTAGGCAGGAAACTCACCGGGGAGCTGTTTTTT.

This clone has only one observation. One end of the junction fails to match germline, which may point to a read error. J is TRBJ1-5 and V is TRBV19, with D hard to call. In germline, CDR1 is LNHDA, CDR2 SQIVND (reference sequence). The CDR3 runs 13 residues. In nucleotides, the CDR3 is TGTGCCAGTAGAGATTATAGCTATCAGCCCCAGCATTTT. Translation gives CASRDYSYQPQHF.

On this clone: Other DNA sequences in this specimen translate into the identical CDR3. The rearrangement links TRBV19 to TRBJ1-5; D gene uncertain. CDR1 and CDR2 (germline): LNHDA, SQIVND (reference sequence). Trimming left V 3 bases short and J 4 bases short, with 4 bases between. The CDR3 sequence is 12 residues long. The CDR3 DNA follows: TGTGCCAGTAGTATTCTAAATCAGCCCCAGCATTTT. It yields the protein CASSILNQPQHF.

V and J are TRBV5-1 and TRBJ2-7; perhaps TRBD2 as D (5 bases). CDR3 length: 15 amino acids. Deletions cut 0 bases from V and 0 bases from J, with 10 bases between. Germline V gene sequence: CDR1 SGHRS, CDR2 YFSETQ. In DNA form, the CDR3 reads TGCGCCAGCAGCTTGGCCCCGGGGATCTCCTACGAGCAGTACTTC. Protein: CASSLAPGISYEQYF. Using reference TRBV5-1 and TRBJ2-7 for the parts outside the CDR3, the full variable domain is KAGVTQTPRYLIKTRGQQVTLSCSPISGHRSVSWYQQTPGQGLQFLFEYFSETQRNKGNFPGRFSGRQFSNSRSEMNVSTLELGDSALYLCASSLAPGISYEQYFGPGTRLTVT.

The V call is TRBV5-5, the J call TRBJ2-4, with D unclear. CDR3 size: 14 residues. Trimming took 2 bases from V and 5 from J, leaving 11 bases between them. The V gene's germline CDR1 is SGHKS and CDR2 YYEKEE (reference sequence). CDR3 loop: CASSFSVPQNIQYF. The CDR3 DNA reads TGTGCCAGCAGCTTCTCAGTCCCCCAAAACATTCAGTACTTC. The full variable domain, with the rest looked up from reference TRBV5-5 and TRBJ2-4, is DAGVTQSPTHLIKTRGQQVTLRCSPISGHKSVSWYQQVLGQGPQFIFQYYEKEERGRGNFPDRFSARQFPNYSSELNVNALLLGDSALYLCASSFSVPQNIQYFGAGTRLSVL.

The rearrangement uses TRBV6-5 and TRBJ1-3, with 11 bases lining up with TRBD1. Germline V gene sequence: CDR1 MNHEY, CDR2 SVGAGI. Germline trimming cut 2 bases from V and 9 bases from J; bases unmatched to any gene: 9. CDR3 size: 16 residues. The CDR3 DNA follows: TGTGCCAGCAGTTACGAAAAGGGGGACAGGGGGACCACCATATATTTT. Amino acids: CASSYEKGDRGTTIYF.

The chain couples TRBV12-5 to TRBJ2-1; 9 bases are a match to TRBD1. V lost 2 bases to trimming and J lost 7 bases; unmatched junction nucleotides: 6. There are 15 residues in the CDR3. Germline V gene lookup returns CDR1 LGHNT and CDR2 FRNRAP. Written as DNA, the CDR3 is TGTGCTAGTGGTTTGACAGGGGGCGCGAGGAATGAGCAGTTCTTC. This gives the protein CASGLTGGARNEQFF.

V and J are TRBV5-1 and TRBJ2-1; 15 nucleotides align to TRBD2. Germline CDR1 and CDR2: SGHRS and YFSETQ. V dropped 8 bases and J dropped 8; count of bases not matched to a gene: 8. The CDR3 contains 15 residues. The CDR3 region has the DNA TGCGCCAGTCGTCCGGGACTAGCGGGGGGCTATGAGCAGTTCTTC. It encodes CASRPGLAGGYEQFF.

This clone came up once. The rearrangement uses TRBV7-8 and TRBJ2-1; the match to TRBD2 covers 7 bases. CDR1 and CDR2 (germline): SGHVS, FQNEAQ. Unmatched junction bases numbered 9, after V lost 3 bases and J lost 4 bases. The CDR3 loop spans 16 amino acids. The CDR3 DNA sequence: TGTGCCAGCAGCTTTGGGGGGGACTACCGTTACAATGAGCAGTTCTTC. Amino acid sequence: CASSFGGDYRYNEQFF.

The gene calls are TRBV3-1 (or the pseudogene TRBV3-2) and TRBJ2-7; 7 positions match TRBD2. J was trimmed by 2 bases and V by 4 bases; bases with no gene match: 8. Germline values: CDR1 LGHDT, CDR2 YNNKEL (reference sequence). This CDR3 spans 15 amino acids. In DNA form, the CDR3 reads TGTGCCAGCAGCCTCTCGGGAGGTTATCCCTACGAGCAGTACTTC. Its protein is CASSLSGGYPYEQYF.